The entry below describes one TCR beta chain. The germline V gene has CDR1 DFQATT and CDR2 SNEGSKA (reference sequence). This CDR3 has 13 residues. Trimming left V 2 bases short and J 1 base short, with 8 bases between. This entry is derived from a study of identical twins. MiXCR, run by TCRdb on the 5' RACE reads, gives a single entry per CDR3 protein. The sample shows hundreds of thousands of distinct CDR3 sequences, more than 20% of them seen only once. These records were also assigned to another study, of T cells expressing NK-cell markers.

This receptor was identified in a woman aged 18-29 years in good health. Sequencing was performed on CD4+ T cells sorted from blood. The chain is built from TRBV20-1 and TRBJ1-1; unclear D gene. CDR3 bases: TGCAGTGCTAGAAAACAAGCGAACACTGAAGCTTTCTTT. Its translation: CSARKQANTEAFF.